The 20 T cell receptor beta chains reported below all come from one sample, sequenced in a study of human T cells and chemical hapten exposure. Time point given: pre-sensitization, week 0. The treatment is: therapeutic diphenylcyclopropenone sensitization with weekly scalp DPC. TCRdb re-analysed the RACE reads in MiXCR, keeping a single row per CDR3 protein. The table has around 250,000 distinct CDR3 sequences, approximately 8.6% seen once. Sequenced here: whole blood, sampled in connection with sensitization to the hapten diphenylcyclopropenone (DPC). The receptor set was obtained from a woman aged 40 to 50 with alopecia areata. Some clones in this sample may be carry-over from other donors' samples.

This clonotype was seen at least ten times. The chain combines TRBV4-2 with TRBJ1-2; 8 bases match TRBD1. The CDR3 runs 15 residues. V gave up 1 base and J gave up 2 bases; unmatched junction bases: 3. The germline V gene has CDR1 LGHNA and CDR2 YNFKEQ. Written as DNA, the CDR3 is TGTGCCAGCAGCCAAGCAGGGGGCTCCAACTATGGCTACACCTTC. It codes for CASSQAGGSNYGYTF.

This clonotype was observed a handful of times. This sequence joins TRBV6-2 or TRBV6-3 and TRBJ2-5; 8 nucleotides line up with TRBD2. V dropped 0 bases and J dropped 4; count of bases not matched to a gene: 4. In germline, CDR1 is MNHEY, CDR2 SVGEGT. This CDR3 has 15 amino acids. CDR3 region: CASSYSTSGGETQYF. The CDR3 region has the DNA TGTGCCAGCAGTTACTCAACTAGCGGAGGAGAGACCCAGTACTTC.

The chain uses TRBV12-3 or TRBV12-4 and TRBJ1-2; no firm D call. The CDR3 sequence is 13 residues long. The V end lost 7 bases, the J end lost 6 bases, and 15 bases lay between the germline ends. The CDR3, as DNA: TGTGCCAGCACCCGAATGGGCTCGGATGGCTACACCTTC. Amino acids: CASTRMGSDGYTF.

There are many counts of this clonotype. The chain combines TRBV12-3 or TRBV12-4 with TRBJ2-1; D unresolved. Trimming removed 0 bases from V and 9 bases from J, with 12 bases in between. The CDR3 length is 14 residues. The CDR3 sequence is CASSLAGNYGEQFF. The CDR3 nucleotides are TGTGCCAGCAGTTTAGCAGGGAACTATGGTGAGCAGTTCTTC.

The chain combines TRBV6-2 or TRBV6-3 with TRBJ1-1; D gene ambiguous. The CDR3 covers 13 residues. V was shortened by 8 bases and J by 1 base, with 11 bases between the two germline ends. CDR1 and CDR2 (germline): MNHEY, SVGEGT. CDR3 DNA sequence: TGTGCCAGCGGAGTGCGACAGAACACTGAAGCTTTCTTT. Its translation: CASGVRQNTEAFF.

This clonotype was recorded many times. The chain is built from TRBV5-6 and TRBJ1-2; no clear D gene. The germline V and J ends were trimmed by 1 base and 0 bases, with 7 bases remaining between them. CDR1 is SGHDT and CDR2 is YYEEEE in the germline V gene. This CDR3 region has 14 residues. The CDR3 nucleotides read TGTGCCAGCAGCTTGCCAGGCTCTAACTATGGCTACACCTTC. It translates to CASSLPGSNYGYTF.

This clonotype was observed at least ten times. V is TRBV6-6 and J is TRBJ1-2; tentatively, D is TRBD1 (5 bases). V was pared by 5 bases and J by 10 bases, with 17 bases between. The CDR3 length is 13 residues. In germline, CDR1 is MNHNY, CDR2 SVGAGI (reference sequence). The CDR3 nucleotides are TGTGCCAGCAGTGACAGATTTGGAACCTTCTACACCTTC. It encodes CASSDRFGTFYTF.

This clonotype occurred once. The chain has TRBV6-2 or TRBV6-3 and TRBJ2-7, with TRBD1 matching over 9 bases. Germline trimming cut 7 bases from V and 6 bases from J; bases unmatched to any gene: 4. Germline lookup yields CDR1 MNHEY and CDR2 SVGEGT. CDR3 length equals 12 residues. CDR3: CASTMDRGEQYF. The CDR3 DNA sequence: TGTGCCAGCACAATGGACAGGGGCGAGCAGTACTTC.

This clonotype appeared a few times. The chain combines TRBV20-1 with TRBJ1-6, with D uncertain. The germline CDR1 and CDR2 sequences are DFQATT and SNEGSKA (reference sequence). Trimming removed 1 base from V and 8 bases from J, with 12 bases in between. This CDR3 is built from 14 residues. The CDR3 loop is CSARGGGGYSPLHF. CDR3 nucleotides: TGCAGTGCTAGAGGGGGTGGTGGGTATTCACCCCTCCACTTT.

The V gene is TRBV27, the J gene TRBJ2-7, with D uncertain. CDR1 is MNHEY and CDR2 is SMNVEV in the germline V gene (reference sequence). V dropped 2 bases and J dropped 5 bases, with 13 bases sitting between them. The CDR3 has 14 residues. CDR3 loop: CASSLSRTANEQYF. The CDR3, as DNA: TGTGCCAGCAGTTTAAGTAGAACCGCGAACGAGCAGTACTTC.

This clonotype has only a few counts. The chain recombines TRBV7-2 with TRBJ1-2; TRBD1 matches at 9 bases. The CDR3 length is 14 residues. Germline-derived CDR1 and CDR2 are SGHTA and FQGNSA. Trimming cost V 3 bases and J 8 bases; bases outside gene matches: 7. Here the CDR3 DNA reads TGTGCCAGCAGCTTGGGGGACAGGGAAGGAGGCTACACCTTC. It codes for CASSLGDREGGYTF.

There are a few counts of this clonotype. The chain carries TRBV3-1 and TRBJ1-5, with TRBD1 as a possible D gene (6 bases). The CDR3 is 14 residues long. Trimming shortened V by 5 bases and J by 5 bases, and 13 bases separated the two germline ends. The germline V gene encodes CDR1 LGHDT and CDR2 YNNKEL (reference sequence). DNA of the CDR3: TGTGCCAGCAGCTGGACAGTTCAGGATCAGCCCCAGCATTTT. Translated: CASSWTVQDQPQHF.

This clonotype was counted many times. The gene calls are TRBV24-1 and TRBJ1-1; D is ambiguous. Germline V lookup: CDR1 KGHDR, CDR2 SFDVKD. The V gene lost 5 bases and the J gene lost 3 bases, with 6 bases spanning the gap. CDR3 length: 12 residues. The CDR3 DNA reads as TGTGCCACCAGTGGCAGGTACACTGAAGCTTTCTTT. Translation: CATSGRYTEAFF.

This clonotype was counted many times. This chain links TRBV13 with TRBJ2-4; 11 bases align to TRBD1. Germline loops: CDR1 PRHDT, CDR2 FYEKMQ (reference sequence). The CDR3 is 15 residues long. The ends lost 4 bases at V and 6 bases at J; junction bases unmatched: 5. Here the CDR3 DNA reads TGTGCCAGCAGCTCTATCGGGACAGGGGGAAACATTCAGTACTTC. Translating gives CASSSIGTGGNIQYF.

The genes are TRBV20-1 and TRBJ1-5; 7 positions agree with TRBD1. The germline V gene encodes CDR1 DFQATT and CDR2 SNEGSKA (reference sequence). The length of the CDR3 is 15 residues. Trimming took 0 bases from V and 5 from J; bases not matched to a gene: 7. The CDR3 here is CSARDRTGPYQPQHF. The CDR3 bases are TGCAGTGCTAGAGATCGGACAGGCCCTTATCAGCCCCAGCATTTT.

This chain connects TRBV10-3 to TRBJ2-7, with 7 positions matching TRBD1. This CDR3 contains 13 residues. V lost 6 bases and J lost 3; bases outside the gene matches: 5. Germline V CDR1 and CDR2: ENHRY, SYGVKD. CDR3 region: CAIRAGGIYEQYF. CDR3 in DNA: TGTGCCATCAGGGCAGGGGGTATCTACGAGCAGTACTTC.

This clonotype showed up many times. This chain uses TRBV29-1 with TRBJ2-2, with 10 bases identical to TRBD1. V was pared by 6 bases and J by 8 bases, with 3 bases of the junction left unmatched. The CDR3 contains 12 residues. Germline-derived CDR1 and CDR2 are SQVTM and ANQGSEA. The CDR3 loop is CSVDRGPGELFF. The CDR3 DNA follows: TGCAGCGTAGACAGGGGGCCAGGGGAGCTGTTTTTT.

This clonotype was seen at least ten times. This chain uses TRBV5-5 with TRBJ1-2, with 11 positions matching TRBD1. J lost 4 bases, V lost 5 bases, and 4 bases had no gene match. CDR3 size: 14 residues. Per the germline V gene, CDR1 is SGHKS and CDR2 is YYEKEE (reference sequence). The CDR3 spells CASSYGTGGYGYTF. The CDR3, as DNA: TGTGCCAGCAGTTACGGGACAGGGGGCTATGGCTACACCTTC.

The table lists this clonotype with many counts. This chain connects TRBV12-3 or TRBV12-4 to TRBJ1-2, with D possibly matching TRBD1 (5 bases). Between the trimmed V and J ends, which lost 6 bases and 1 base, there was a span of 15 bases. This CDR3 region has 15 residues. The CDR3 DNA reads TGTGCCAGCAGACAGGTTTTAGTAGATAACTATGGCTACACCTTC. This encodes CASRQVLVDNYGYTF.

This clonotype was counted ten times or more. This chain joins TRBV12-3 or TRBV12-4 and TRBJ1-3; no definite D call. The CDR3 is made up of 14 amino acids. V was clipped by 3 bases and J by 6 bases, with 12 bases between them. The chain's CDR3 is CASSFGSSLNTIYF. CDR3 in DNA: TGTGCCAGCAGTTTCGGCTCCAGCCTAAACACCATATATTTT.